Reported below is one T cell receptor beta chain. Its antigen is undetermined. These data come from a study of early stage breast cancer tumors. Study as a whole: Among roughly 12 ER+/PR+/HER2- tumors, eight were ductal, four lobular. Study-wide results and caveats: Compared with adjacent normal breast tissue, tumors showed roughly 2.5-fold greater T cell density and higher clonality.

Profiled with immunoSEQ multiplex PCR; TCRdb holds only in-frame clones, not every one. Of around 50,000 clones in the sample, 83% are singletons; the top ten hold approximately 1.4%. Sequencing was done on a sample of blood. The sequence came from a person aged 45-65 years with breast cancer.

CDR3 residues: CASSLVLQGASTDTQYF. CDR3 bases: TGTGCCAGCAGCTTAGTATTACAGGGGGCGAGCACAGATACGCAGTATTTT. The chain employs TRBV7-8 and TRBJ2-3, with TRBD1 matching over 9 bases. Germline V gene lookup returns CDR1 SGHVS and CDR2 FQNEAQ. J was trimmed by 0 bases and V by 1 base; bases with no gene match: 5. This CDR3 contains 17 residues. Full variable domain (remainder filled in from reference TRBV7-8 and TRBJ2-3): GAGVSQSPRYKVAKRGQDVALRCDPISGHVSLFWYQQALGQGPEFLTYFQNEAQLDKSGLPSDRFFAERPEGSVSTLKIQRTQQEDSAVYLCASSLVLQGASTDTQYFGPGTRLTVL.